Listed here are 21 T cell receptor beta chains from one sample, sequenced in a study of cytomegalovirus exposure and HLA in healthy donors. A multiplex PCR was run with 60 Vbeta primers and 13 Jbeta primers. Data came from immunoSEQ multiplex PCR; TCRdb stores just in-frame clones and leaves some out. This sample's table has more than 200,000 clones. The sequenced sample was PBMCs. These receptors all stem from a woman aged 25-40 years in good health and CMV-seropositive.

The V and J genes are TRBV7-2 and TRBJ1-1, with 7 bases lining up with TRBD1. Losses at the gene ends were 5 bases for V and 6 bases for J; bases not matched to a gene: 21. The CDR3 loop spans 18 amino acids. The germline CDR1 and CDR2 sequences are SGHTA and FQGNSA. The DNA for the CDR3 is TGTGCCAGCAGCATATATCCGGCCTCAGCAACAGGGGTACCTGAAGCTTTCTTT. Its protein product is CASSIYPASATGVPEAFF.

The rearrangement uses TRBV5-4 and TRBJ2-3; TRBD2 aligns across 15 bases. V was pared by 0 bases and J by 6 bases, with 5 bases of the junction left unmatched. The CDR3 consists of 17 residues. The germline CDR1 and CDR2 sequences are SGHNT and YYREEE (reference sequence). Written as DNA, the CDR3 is TGTGCCAGCAGCTTGGGGGGACTAGCGGGGGGCGGGGATACGCAGTATTTT. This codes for CASSLGGLAGGGDTQYF.

The CDR3 nucleotides read TGTGCCAGCAGTTTCCAGGTTAACTATGGCTACACCTTC. Encoded protein: CASSFQVNYGYTF. The gene calls are TRBV27 and TRBJ1-2; D gene unclear. V lost 3 bases and J lost 1, with 6 bases in between. The CDR3 totals 13 residues. Germline V gene data show CDR1 as MNHEY and CDR2 as SMNVEV (reference sequence).

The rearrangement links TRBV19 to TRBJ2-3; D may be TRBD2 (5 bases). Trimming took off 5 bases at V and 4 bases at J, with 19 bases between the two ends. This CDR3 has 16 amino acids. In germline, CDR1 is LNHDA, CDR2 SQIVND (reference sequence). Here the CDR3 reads CASSPPGKGRADTQYF. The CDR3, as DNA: TGTGCCAGTAGTCCCCCCGGGAAGGGTCGCGCAGATACGCAGTATTTT.

The CDR3 sequence: CASRVGRNQPQHF. Here the CDR3 DNA reads TGTGCCAGTAGGGTTGGGCGCAATCAGCCCCAGCATTTT. The J gene is TRBJ1-5, the V gene TRBV19; the D is unclear. The CDR3 is made up of 13 amino acids. Germline V gene lookup returns CDR1 LNHDA and CDR2 SQIVND (reference sequence). Trimming removed 6 bases at V and 2 bases at J, with 8 bases between.

This chain's CDR3 is CASSTSGRYNEQFF. The DNA of the CDR3 is TGTGCCAGCAGCACTAGCGGAAGGTACAATGAGCAGTTCTTC. The chain links TRBV25-1 to TRBJ2-1, with TRBD2 matching 8 bases. This CDR3 has 14 amino acids. J lost 4 bases, V lost 6 bases, and 5 bases had no gene match. Germline CDR1 is MGHDK and CDR2 is SYGVNS.

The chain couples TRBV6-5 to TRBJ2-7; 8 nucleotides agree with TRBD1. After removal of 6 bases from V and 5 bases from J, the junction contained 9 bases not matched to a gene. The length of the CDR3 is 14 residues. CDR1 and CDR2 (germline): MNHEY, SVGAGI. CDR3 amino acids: CASSPGTGIHEQYF. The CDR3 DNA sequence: TGTGCCAGCAGCCCCGGGACAGGAATCCACGAGCAGTACTTC.

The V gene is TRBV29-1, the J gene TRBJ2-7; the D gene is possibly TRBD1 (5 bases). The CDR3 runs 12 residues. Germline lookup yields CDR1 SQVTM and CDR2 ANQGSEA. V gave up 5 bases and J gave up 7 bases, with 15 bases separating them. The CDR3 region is CSVLLGASEQYF. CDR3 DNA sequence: TGCAGCGTTCTCCTAGGGGCGAGTGAGCAGTACTTC.

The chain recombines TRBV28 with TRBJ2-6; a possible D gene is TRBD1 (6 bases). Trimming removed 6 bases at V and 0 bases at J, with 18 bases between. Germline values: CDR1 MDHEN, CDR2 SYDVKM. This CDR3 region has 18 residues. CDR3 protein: CASRDTTDSYSGANVLTF. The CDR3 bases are TGTGCCAGCAGAGACACAACGGACAGCTACTCTGGGGCCAACGTCCTGACTTTC.

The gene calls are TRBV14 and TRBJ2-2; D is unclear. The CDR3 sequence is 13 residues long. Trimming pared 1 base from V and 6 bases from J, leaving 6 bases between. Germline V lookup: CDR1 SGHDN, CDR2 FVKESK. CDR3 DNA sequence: TGTGCCAGCAGCCAAGTGTATGCCGGGGAGCTGTTTTTT. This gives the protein CASSQVYAGELFF.

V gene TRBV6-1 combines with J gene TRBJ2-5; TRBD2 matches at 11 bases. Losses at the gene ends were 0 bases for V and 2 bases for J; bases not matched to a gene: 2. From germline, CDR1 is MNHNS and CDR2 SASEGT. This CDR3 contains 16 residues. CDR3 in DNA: TGTGCCAGCAGTGAAGCTACTAGCGGGGGACAAGAGACCCAGTACTTC. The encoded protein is CASSEATSGGQETQYF.

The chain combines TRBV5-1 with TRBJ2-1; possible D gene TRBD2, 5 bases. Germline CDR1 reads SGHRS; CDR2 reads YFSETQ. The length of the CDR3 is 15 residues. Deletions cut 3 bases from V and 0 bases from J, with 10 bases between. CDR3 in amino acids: CASSYSVSSYNEQFF. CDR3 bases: TGCGCCAGCAGCTATAGCGTAAGCTCCTACAATGAGCAGTTCTTC. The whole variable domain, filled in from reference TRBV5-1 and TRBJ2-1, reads KAGVTQTPRYLIKTRGQQVTLSCSPISGHRSVSWYQQTPGQGLQFLFEYFSETQRNKGNFPGRFSGRQFSNSRSEMNVSTLELGDSALYLCASSYSVSSYNEQFFGPGTRLTVL.

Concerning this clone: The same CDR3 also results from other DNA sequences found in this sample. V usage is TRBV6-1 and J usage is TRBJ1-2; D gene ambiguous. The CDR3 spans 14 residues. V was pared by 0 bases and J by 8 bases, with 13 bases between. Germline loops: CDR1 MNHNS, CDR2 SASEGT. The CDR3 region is CASSEATRAYGYTF. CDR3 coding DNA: TGTGCCAGCAGTGAAGCTACTCGAGCCTACGGCTACACCTTC.

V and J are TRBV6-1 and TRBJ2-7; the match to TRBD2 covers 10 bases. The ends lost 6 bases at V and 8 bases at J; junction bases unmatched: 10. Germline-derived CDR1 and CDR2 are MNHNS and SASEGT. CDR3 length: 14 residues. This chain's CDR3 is CASRTGTSAGKQYF. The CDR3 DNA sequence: TGTGCCAGCAGAACCGGGACTAGCGCGGGGAAGCAGTACTTC.

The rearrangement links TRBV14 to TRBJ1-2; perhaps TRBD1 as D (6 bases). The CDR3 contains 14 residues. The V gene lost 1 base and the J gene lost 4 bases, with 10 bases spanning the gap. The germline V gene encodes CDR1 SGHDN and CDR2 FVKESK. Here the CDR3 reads CASSQAAGAYGYTF. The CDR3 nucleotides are TGTGCCAGCAGCCAAGCCGCAGGGGCCTATGGCTACACCTTC.

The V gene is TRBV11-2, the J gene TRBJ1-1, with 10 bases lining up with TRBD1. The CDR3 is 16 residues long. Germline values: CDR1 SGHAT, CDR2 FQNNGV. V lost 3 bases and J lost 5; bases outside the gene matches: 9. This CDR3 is CASSFLGRDRGTEAFF. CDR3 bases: TGTGCCAGCAGCTTTCTGGGCCGGGACAGGGGAACTGAAGCTTTCTTT.

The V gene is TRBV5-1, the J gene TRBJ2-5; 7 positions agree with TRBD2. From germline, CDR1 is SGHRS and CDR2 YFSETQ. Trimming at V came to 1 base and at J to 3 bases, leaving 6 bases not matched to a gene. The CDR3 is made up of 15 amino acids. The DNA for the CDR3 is TGCGCCAGCAGCTTGTGGGCTAGCGGAGAAGAGACCCAGTACTTC. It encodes CASSLWASGEETQYF. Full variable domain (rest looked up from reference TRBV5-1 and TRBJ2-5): KAGVTQTPRYLIKTRGQQVTLSCSPISGHRSVSWYQQTPGQGLQFLFEYFSETQRNKGNFPGRFSGRQFSNSRSEMNVSTLELGDSALYLCASSLWASGEETQYFGPGTRLLVL.

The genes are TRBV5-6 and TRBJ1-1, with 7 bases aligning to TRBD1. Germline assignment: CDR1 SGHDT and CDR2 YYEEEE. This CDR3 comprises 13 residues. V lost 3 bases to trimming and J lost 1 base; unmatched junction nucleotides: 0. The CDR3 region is CASSWDRNTEAFF. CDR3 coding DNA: TGTGCCAGCAGCTGGGACAGGAACACTGAAGCTTTCTTT. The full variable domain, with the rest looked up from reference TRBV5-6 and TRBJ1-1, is DAGVTQSPTHLIKTRGQQVTLRCSPKSGHDTVSWYQQALGQGPQFIFQYYEEEERQRGNFPDRFSGHQFPNYSSELNVNALLLGDSALYLCASSWDRNTEAFFGQGTRLTVV.

CDR3 residues: CASSWVVDRGSYEQYF. CDR3 coding DNA: TGTGCCAGCAGCTGGGTCGTCGACAGAGGCTCCTACGAGCAGTACTTC. The rearrangement links TRBV7-2 to TRBJ2-7; D perhaps matches TRBD1 (5 bases). The CDR3 contains 16 residues. V was trimmed by 4 bases and J by 0 bases, leaving 16 bases between them. CDR1 and CDR2 (germline): SGHTA, FQGNSA.

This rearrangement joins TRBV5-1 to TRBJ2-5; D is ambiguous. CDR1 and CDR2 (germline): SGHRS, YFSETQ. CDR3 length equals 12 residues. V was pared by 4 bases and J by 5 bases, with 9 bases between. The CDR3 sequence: CASSPGEETQYF. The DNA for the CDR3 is TGCGCCAGCAGCCCCGGAGAGGAGACCCAGTACTTC. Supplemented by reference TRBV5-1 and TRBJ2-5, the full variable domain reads KAGVTQTPRYLIKTRGQQVTLSCSPISGHRSVSWYQQTPGQGLQFLFEYFSETQRNKGNFPGRFSGRQFSNSRSEMNVSTLELGDSALYLCASSPGEETQYFGPGTRLLVL.

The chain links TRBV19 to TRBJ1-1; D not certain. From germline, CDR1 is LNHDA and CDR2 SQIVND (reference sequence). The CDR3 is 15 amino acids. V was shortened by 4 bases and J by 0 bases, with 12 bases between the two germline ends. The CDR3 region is CASSTPPILNTEAFF. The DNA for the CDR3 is TGTGCCAGTAGTACCCCACCTATATTGAACACTGAAGCTTTCTTT.